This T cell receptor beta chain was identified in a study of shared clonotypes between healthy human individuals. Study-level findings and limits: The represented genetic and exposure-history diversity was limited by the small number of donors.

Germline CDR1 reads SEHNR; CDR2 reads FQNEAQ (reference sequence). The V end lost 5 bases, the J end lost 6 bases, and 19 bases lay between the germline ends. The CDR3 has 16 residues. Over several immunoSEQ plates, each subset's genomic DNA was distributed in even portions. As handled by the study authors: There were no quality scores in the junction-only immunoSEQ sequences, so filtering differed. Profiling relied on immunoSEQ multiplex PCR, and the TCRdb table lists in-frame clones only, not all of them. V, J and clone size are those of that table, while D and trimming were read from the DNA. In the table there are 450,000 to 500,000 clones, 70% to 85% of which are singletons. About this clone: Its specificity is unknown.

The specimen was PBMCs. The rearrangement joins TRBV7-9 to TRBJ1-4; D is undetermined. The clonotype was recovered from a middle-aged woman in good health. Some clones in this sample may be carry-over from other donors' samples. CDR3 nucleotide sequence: TGTGCCAGCAGCCCGCCTAGCGGAAGGAGGGATGAAAAACTGTTTTTT. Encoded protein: CASSPPSGRRDEKLFF.